The clone carrying this T cell receptor (beta chain) appeared once. Antigen unknown. The PCR contained 60 Vbeta and 13 Jbeta primers. The table came from immunoSEQ multiplex PCR; TCRdb's copy has only in-frame clones and leaves some out. The profile covers approximately 290,000 clones, with roughly 80% appearing a single time and about 0.3% taken by the ten largest. The CDR3 has 15 residues. V was pared by 5 bases and J by 4 bases, with 17 bases between. Germline CDR1 and CDR2: SEHNR and FQNEAQ (reference sequence). These data are taken from a study of cytomegalovirus exposure and HLA in healthy donors. Study-wide points: In a later analysis, the majority of CMV-associated beta chains seemingly showed HLA restriction. In vitro confirmation showed a few CMV-associated chains to be CMV antigen specific. A later analysis linked a missense variant in DCLRE1C to the trimming of TCR beta V and J genes. Common viral pathogens (according to a later analysis) appeared linked to several of the most significant clusters.

The chain employs TRBV7-9 and TRBJ1-2; no clear D. The source is a girl aged 2 to 10 in good health and CMV-seronegative. The sequencing sample was made of PBMCs. CDR3 residues: CASSHRHTVTYGYTF. The DNA for the CDR3 is TGTGCCAGCAGCCACCGACACACGGTTACCTATGGCTACACCTTC.